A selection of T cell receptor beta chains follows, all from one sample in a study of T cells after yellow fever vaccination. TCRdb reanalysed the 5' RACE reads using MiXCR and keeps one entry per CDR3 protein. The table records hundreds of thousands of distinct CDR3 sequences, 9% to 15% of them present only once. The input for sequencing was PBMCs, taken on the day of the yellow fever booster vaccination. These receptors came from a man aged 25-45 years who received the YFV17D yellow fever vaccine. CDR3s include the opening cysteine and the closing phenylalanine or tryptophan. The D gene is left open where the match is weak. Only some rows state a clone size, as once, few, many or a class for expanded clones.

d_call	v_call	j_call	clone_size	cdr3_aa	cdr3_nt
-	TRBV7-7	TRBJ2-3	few	CASSYTSGATDTQYF	TGTGCTAGCAGCTACACCTCAGGGGCCACAGATACGCAGTATTTT
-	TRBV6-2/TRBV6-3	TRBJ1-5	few	CASSYEFNQPQHF	TGTGCCAGCAGTTACGAGTTCAATCAGCCCCAGCATTTT
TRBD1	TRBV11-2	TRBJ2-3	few	CASSEQGVSDTQYF	TGTGCCAGCAGTGAACAGGGGGTATCAGATACGCAGTATTTT
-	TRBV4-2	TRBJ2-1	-	CASSQGAISSSYNEQFF	TGTGCCAGCAGCCAAGGGGCGATATCTAGCTCCTACAATGAGCAGTTCTTC
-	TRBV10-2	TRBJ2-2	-	CASRGGGNTGELFF	TGCGCCAGCAGAGGAGGCGGGAACACCGGGGAGCTGTTTTTT
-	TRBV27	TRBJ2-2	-	CASWQGNTGELFF	TGTGCCAGCTGGCAGGGGAACACCGGGGAGCTGTTTTTT
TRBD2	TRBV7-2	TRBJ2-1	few	CASSPLAGSNEQFF	TGTGCCAGCAGCCCTCTAGCGGGCAGCAATGAGCAGTTCTTC
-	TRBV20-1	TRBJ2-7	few	CSASRGKSYEQYF	TGCAGTGCTAGTAGGGGGAAGTCCTACGAGCAGTACTTC
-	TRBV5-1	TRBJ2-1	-	CATQLTGLNEQFF	TGCGCCACCCAACTGACCGGTCTCAATGAGCAGTTCTTC
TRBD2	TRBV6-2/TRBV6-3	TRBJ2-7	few	CASSSILAGELYEQYF	TGTGCCAGCAGTTCAATACTAGCGGGGGAACTTTACGAGCAGTACTTC
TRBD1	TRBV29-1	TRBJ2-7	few	CSVGQGNYEQYF	TGCAGCGTTGGACAGGGGAACTACGAGCAGTACTTC
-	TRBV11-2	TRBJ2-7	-	CASSFIRRQYF	TGTGCCAGCAGCTTCATCCGGCGGCAGTACTTC
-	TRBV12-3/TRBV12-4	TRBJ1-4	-	CASTPPGGGTREKLFF	TGTGCCAGCACTCCCCCCGGCGGAGGGACGAGAGAAAAACTGTTTTTT
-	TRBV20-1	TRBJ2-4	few	CSARGPSRNIQYF	TGCAGTGCTAGAGGACCCTCCAGAAACATTCAGTACTTC
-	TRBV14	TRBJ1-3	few	CASSQVAGSGNTIYF	TGTGCCAGCAGCCAAGTGGCCGGGTCTGGAAACACCATATATTTT
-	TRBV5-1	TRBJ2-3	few	CASSLGRVSTDTQYF	TGCGCCAGCAGCTTGGGCAGGGTCAGCACAGATACGCAGTATTTT
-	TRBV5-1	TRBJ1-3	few	CASSWSRDGDSGNTIYF	TGCGCCAGCAGCTGGAGTCGAGACGGAGACTCTGGAAACACCATATATTTT
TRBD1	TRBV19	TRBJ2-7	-	CASSIGSTGYEQYF	TGTGCCAGTAGTATAGGTTCGACAGGGTACGAGCAGTACTTC
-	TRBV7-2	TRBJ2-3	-	CASRWDLGTDTQYF	TGTGCCAGCAGATGGGACCTTGGCACAGATACGCAGTATTTT
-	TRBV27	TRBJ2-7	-	CASSAYRDNNEQYF	TGTGCCAGCAGTGCCTACAGGGACAACAACGAGCAGTACTTC
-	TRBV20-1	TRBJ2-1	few	CSARRGLDEQFF	TGCAGTGCTAGGAGAGGGTTGGATGAGCAGTTCTTC
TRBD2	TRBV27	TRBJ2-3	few	CASSLDFFGRSQYF	TGTGCCAGCAGTTTAGACTTCTTCGGGAGGTCGCAGTATTTT
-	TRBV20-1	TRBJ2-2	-	CSAPFRLNTGELFF	TGCAGTGCTCCTTTTCGACTAAACACCGGGGAGCTGTTTTTT